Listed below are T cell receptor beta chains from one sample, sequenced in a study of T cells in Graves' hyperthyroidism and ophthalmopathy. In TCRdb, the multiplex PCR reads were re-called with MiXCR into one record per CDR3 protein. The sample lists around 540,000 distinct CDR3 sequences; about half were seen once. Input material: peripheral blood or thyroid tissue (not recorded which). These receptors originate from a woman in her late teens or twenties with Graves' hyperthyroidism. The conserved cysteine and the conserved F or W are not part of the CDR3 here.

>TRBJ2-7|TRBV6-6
ASSEGAQKYEQY
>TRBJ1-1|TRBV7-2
ASSLHLYPWDTEAF
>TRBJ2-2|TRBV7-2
ASSFADTITGELL
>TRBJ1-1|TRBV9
ASSLTGGGTEAF
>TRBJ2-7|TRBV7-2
ASSFRDEQY
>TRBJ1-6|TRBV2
ASSEPDRMGDSPLH
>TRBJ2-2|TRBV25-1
ASSDLVGELF
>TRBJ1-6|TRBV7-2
ASSLAQGNSPLH
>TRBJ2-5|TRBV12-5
ARATGIQETQY
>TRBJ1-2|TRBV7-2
ASSTLLPNYGYT
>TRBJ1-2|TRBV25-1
ASSELTGGGGYT
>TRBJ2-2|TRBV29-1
SLGGGVTGELF
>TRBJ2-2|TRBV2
ASSLAPRIDGELF
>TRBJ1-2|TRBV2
ASNSPAGANYGYT
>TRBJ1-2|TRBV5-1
ASSFQGHGYT
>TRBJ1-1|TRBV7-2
ASSLGGGAPNTEAF
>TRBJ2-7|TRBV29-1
SVEARGGNEQY
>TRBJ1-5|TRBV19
AGAGGLNQPQH
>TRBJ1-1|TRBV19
ASTGGAEGTEAF
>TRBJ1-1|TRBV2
ARHRTGRAF
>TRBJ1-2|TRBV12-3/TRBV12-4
ASNLKGYGYT
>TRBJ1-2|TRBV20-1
SARGRSYGYT
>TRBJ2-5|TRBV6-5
ASSYADGFSGETQY
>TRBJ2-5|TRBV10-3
ATGQWGHQPQY
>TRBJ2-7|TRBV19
ASSQGLAGTAYEQY
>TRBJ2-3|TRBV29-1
SVARAGAGDTQY
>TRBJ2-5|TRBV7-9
ASSPSQGEETQY
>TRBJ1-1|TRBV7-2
ASSLRGLNTEAF
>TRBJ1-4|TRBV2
ASSAQEGLDEKLF
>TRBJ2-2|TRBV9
ASSVGGVGTGELF
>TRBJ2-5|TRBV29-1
STPFTGRETQY
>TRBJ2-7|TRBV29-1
SVATSGEWQY
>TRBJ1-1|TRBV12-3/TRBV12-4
ASSQDRGKAF
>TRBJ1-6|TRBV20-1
SADPPGASPLH
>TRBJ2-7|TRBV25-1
ASLGQGYEQY